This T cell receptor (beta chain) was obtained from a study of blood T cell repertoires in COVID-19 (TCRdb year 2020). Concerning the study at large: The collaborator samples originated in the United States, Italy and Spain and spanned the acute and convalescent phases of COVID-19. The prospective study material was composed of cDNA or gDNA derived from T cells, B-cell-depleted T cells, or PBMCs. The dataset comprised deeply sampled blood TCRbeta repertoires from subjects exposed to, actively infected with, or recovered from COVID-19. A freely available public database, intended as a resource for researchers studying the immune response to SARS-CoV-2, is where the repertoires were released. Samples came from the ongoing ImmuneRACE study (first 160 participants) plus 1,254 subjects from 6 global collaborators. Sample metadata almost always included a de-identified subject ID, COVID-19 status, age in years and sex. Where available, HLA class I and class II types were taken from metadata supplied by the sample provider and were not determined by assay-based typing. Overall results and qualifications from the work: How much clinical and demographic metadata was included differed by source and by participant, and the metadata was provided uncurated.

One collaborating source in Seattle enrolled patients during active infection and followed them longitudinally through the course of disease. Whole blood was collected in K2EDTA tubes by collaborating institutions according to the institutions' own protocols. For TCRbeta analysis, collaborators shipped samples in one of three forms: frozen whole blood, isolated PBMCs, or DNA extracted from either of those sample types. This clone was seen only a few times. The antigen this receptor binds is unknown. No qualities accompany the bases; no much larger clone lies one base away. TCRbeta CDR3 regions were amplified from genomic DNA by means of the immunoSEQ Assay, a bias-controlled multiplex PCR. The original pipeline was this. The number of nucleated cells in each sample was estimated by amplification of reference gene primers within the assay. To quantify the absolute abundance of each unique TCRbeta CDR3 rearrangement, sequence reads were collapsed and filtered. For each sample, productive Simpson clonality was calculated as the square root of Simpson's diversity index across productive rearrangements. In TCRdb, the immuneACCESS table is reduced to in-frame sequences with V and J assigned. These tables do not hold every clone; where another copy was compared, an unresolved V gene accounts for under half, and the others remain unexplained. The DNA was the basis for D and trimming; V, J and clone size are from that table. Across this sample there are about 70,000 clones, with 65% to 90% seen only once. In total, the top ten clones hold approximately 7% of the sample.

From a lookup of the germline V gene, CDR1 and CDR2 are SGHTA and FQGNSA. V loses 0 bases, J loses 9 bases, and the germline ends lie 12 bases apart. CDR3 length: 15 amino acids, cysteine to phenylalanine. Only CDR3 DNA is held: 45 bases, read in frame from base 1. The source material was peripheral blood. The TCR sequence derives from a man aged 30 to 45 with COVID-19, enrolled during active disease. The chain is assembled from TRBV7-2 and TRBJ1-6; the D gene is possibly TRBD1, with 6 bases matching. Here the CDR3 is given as CASSLALQGGSPLHF. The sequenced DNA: TGTGCCAGCAGCTTAGCGTTACAGGGCGGTTCACCCCTCCACTTT.